This is a list of T cell receptor beta chains from one sample in a study of shared clonotypes between healthy human individuals. This table comes from immunoSEQ multiplex PCR, and its TCRdb copy is limited to in-frame clones, with some not included. The data contain a few hundred thousand clones, roughly three quarters of them singletons. Sequencing was performed on PBMCs. The source of these receptors is a middle-aged woman in good health. Some clones in this sample may be carry-over from other donors' samples. Each CDR3 is given with its conserved first and last residue. The order of the fields is clone size, D gene, J gene, V gene, CDR3 DNA, CDR3 protein. The D gene is left open where the match is weak. Clone size is shown for a subset of rows, as once, few, many or a class of expanded clone.

size: .; D: .; J: TRBJ2-2; V: TRBV2; DNA: TGTGCCAGCAGGGGGTGGAAGGGGACCGGGGAGCTGTTTTTT; CDR3: CASRGWKGTGELFF
size: once; D: .; J: TRBJ1-3; V: TRBV7-2; DNA: TGTGCCAGCAGCGTGATTTCTGACTCTGGAAACACCATATATTTT; CDR3: CASSVISDSGNTIYF
size: .; D: .; J: TRBJ2-1; V: TRBV5-6; DNA: TGTGCCAGCAGCTTAAACGGCGGCGGGATTGGATGGAGGGAGCAGTTCTTC; CDR3: CASSLNGGGIGWREQFF
size: medium-sized; D: .; J: TRBJ1-2; V: TRBV6-1; DNA: TGTGCCAGCAGTGAGGCAGGCCGGGGCTACACCTTC; CDR3: CASSEAGRGYTF
size: many; D: TRBD2; J: TRBJ2-7; V: TRBV30; DNA: TGTGCCTGGATAGGTTACGTAGCGGGAGTCCACGAGCAGTACTTC; CDR3: CAWIGYVAGVHEQYF
size: .; D: .; J: TRBJ1-2; V: TRBV4-1; DNA: TGCGCCAGCAGCCAGGGGGTTGACTATGGCTACACCTTC; CDR3: CASSQGVDYGYTF
size: .; D: .; J: TRBJ2-3; V: TRBV6-4; DNA: TGTGCCAGCAGTGACTTGAGCGGGCCCACAGATACGCAGTATTTT; CDR3: CASSDLSGPTDTQYF
size: .; D: TRBD2; J: TRBJ2-7; V: TRBV27; DNA: TGTGCCAGCAGTCTGGGGACTAGCGGGAGGTTCGAGCAGTACTTC; CDR3: CASSLGTSGRFEQYF
size: .; D: .; J: TRBJ2-2; V: TRBV5-1; DNA: TGCGCCAGCAGCTCCTGGACAGAACCCACCGGGGAGCTGTTTTTT; CDR3: CASSSWTEPTGELFF
size: once; D: TRBD1; J: TRBJ2-1; V: TRBV7-2; DNA: TGTGCCAGCAGCTTAGGCAGGGGGCCGTCCAATGAGCAGTTCTTC; CDR3: CASSLGRGPSNEQFF
size: .; D: .; J: TRBJ2-2; V: TRBV7-3; DNA: TGTGCCAGCAGCTTAGGGCAGTTCGCGAACACCGGGGAGCTGTTTTTT; CDR3: CASSLGQFANTGELFF
size: few; D: TRBD1; J: TRBJ2-1; V: TRBV19; DNA: TGTGCCAGTAGTGGAGACAGGGAACAGTTCTTC; CDR3: CASSGDREQFF
size: .; D: TRBD1; J: TRBJ1-5; V: TRBV2; DNA: TGTGCCAGCAGCGAGTACAGGACAGGGGCTAGCAATCAGCCCCAGCATTTT; CDR3: CASSEYRTGASNQPQHF
size: .; D: TRBD2; J: TRBJ2-1; V: TRBV6-5; DNA: TGTGCCAGCAGGAAAACTAGCGGGGGATACAATGAGCAGTTCTTC; CDR3: CASRKTSGGYNEQFF
size: .; D: .; J: TRBJ1-1; V: TRBV6-1; DNA: TGTGCCAGCAGCCACAGAGAGAACACTGAAGCTTTCTTT; CDR3: CASSHRENTEAFF
size: .; D: TRBD1; J: TRBJ2-7; V: TRBV2; DNA: TGTGCCAGCAGTGAACAGGGGGAGTCCAACGAGCAGTACTTC; CDR3: CASSEQGESNEQYF
size: .; D: .; J: TRBJ2-7; V: TRBV18; DNA: TGTGCCAGCTCACCACTCAGCACCTCCTACGAGCAGTACTTC; CDR3: CASSPLSTSYEQYF
size: .; D: TRBD1; J: TRBJ2-5; V: TRBV7-2; DNA: TGTGCCAGCAGCTTAAGCGGGACAGGGGACGAGACCCAGTACTTC; CDR3: CASSLSGTGDETQYF
size: .; D: .; J: TRBJ2-3; V: TRBV30; DNA: TGTGCCTGGAGTGTACGGGGGGATACGCAGTATTTT; CDR3: CAWSVRGDTQYF
size: .; D: .; J: TRBJ2-3; V: TRBV1; DNA: TGCACCAGCAGCCAAGATCGGGGAAGACCCGATACGCAGTATTTT; CDR3: CTSSQDRGRPDTQYF
size: once; D: TRBD2; J: TRBJ2-7; V: TRBV4-3; DNA: TGCGCCAGCAGCCAAGAAGGACTAGCGGGAGGCTACGAGCAGTACTTC; CDR3: CASSQEGLAGGYEQYF
size: many; D: .; J: TRBJ2-3; V: TRBV5-1; DNA: TGCGCCAGCAGCTTGCGTAGAGGGGATTCTAGCACAGATACGCAGTATTTT; CDR3: CASSLRRGDSSTDTQYF
size: few; D: TRBD2; J: TRBJ2-7; V: TRBV28; DNA: TGTGCCAGCAGGGATAGCGGGCCGACCTACGAGCAGTACTTC; CDR3: CASRDSGPTYEQYF
size: few; D: .; J: TRBJ2-7; V: TRBV10-3; DNA: TGTGCCATCAGACAGGGTCACGAGCAGTACTTC; CDR3: CAIRQGHEQYF
size: .; D: .; J: TRBJ1-2; V: TRBV27; DNA: TGTGCCAGCAGTTTTGGGCGTTCAAACTATGGCTACACCTTC; CDR3: CASSFGRSNYGYTF
size: few; D: .; J: TRBJ1-5; V: TRBV2; DNA: TGTGCCAGCAGTGAAACGGAGGGCAATCAGCCCCAGCATTTT; CDR3: CASSETEGNQPQHF
size: few; D: TRBD2; J: TRBJ2-1; V: TRBV5-6; DNA: TGTGCCAGCAGCTTGGAGATGGGGCGGGAGCTGGCCTACAATGAGCAGTTCTTC; CDR3: CASSLEMGRELAYNEQFF
size: .; D: TRBD1; J: TRBJ1-2; V: TRBV7-2; DNA: TGTGCCAGCAGCTCTGGACAGGGCTATGGCTACACCTTC; CDR3: CASSSGQGYGYTF
size: .; D: TRBD1; J: TRBJ2-5; V: TRBV7-2; DNA: TGTGCCAGCAGCTTCGGACAGGGACAAGAGACCCAGTACTTC; CDR3: CASSFGQGQETQYF
size: .; D: TRBD1; J: TRBJ2-3; V: TRBV4-3; DNA: TGCGCCAGCAGCCAACGGACAGGGGCAGGAGCAGATACGCAGTATTTT; CDR3: CASSQRTGAGADTQYF
size: .; D: TRBD1; J: TRBJ2-7; V: TRBV29-1; DNA: TGCAGCGCTAGGGACAGCTCCTACGAGCAGTACTTC; CDR3: CSARDSSYEQYF
size: .; D: .; J: TRBJ2-6; V: TRBV30; DNA: TGTGCCTGGAGTCGGGGCCCGAATTCTGGGGCCAACGTCCTGACTTTC; CDR3: CAWSRGPNSGANVLTF
size: many; D: .; J: TRBJ1-2; V: TRBV14; DNA: TGTGCCAGCAGCCAAGCCACTTACTATGGCTACACCTTC; CDR3: CASSQATYYGYTF
size: .; D: TRBD2; J: TRBJ2-7; V: TRBV10-2; DNA: TGCGCCAGCAGGACTAGCGGCGGGAGTCGGGAGCAGTACTTC; CDR3: CASRTSGGSREQYF
size: .; D: .; J: TRBJ1-3; V: TRBV15; DNA: TGTGCCACCAGTGCAGGGTACGGAAACACCATATATTTT; CDR3: CATSAGYGNTIYF
size: .; D: .; J: TRBJ2-7; V: TRBV4-2; DNA: TGTGCCAGCAGCCAAGACGGCATGGGGCTAGTAGGTTACGAGCAGTACTTC; CDR3: CASSQDGMGLVGYEQYF
size: .; D: .; J: TRBJ1-1; V: TRBV19; DNA: TGTGCCAGTAGGTCAGGGGCGTTGGGCACTGAAGCTTTCTTT; CDR3: CASRSGALGTEAFF
size: .; D: .; J: TRBJ1-4; V: TRBV28; DNA: TGTGCCAGCAGTCTACAGGGTTTGGAGGAAAAACTGTTTTTT; CDR3: CASSLQGLEEKLFF
size: few; D: .; J: TRBJ2-1; V: TRBV6-5; DNA: TGTGCCAGCAGGGAGGCTAGCGAATACAATGAGCAGTTCTTC; CDR3: CASREASEYNEQFF
size: .; D: .; J: TRBJ2-1; V: TRBV11-2; DNA: TGTGCCAGCAGCCCCTACATCTGGCCCACCAATGAGCAGTTCTTC; CDR3: CASSPYIWPTNEQFF
size: .; D: TRBD1; J: TRBJ1-6; V: TRBV7-9; DNA: TGTGCCAGCAGCTTATGGGACAGGGATTCACCCCTCCACTTT; CDR3: CASSLWDRDSPLHF
size: .; D: .; J: TRBJ2-7; V: TRBV29-1; DNA: TGCAGCGTATTCAAGTACGAGCAGTACTTC; CDR3: CSVFKYEQYF
size: .; D: .; J: TRBJ1-2; V: TRBV9; DNA: TGTGCCAGCAGCGTCGTAGCACTCTATGGCTACACCTTC; CDR3: CASSVVALYGYTF
size: .; D: .; J: TRBJ2-3; V: TRBV4-2; DNA: TGTGCCAGCAGCCAAGATCTGGCGGCTAGCACAGATACGCAGTATTTT; CDR3: CASSQDLAASTDTQYF
size: .; D: .; J: TRBJ1-3; V: TRBV7-3; DNA: TGTGCCAGCAGCTTAGACCCCTCTGGAAACACCATATATTTT; CDR3: CASSLDPSGNTIYF